Listed here are 9 T cell receptor beta chains from one sample, sequenced in a study of shared clonotypes between healthy human individuals. TCRdb keeps only in-frame clones here, not all; method: immunoSEQ multiplex PCR. The repertoire holds roughly 2.5 million clones, with approximately 90% as singletons. Sequencing input: naive CD4+ T cells sorted from blood. Regarding subset: CD45RA+ positively selected. The receptors originated from a man younger than 35 in good health.

Concerning this clone itself: The same CDR3 also results from other DNA sequences found in this sample. This sequence joins TRBV5-6 and TRBJ2-7; D remains ambiguous. This CDR3 spans 13 amino acids. V lost 0 bases, J lost 3 bases, and 7 bases lay in between. Germline CDR1 reads SGHDT; CDR2 reads YYEEEE. The CDR3 protein is CASSLGTFYEQYF. The CDR3 nucleotides read TGTGCCAGCAGCTTGGGTACGTTCTACGAGCAGTACTTC. Variable domain in full (rest from reference TRBV5-6 and TRBJ2-7): DAGVTQSPTHLIKTRGQQVTLRCSPKSGHDTVSWYQQALGQGPQFIFQYYEEEERQRGNFPDRFSGHQFPNYSSELNVNALLLGDSALYLCASSLGTFYEQYFGPGTRLTVT.

On this clone itself: Other nucleotide sequences in the sample specify the same CDR3. CDR3 amino acids: CASSFRVNTEAFF. The CDR3, as DNA: TGTGCCAGCAGCTTCAGGGTGAACACTGAAGCTTTCTTT. The chain recombines TRBV7-2 with TRBJ1-1; a possible D gene is TRBD1 (5 bases). Germline CDR1 reads SGHTA; CDR2 reads FQGNSA. The CDR3 contains 13 residues. The ends were cut back, 3 bases at V and 0 bases at J, with 5 bases in the middle. Full variable domain (missing parts from reference TRBV7-2 and TRBJ1-1): GAGVSQSPSNKVTEKGKDVELRCDPISGHTALYWYRQSLGQGLEFLIYFQGNSAPDKSGLPSDRFSAERTGGSVSTLTIQRTQQEDSAVYLCASSFRVNTEAFFGQGTRLTVV.

This chain links TRBV18 with TRBJ2-1; 9 bases are shared with TRBD1. After removal of 4 bases from V and 4 bases from J, the junction contained 5 bases not matched to a gene. Germline V gene data show CDR1 as KGHSH and CDR2 as LQKENI. The CDR3 length is 15 residues. The CDR3 DNA sequence: TGTGCCAGCTCACTACAGGGGGCCATTTACAATGAGCAGTTCTTC. Amino acid sequence: CASSLQGAIYNEQFF.

This clone was seen just once. This chain connects TRBV5-1 to TRBJ2-2; the D gene is possibly TRBD1 (6 bases). V lost 1 base and J 3 bases, leaving 10 bases between the germline ends. The CDR3 is 15 residues long. CDR1 is SGHRS, CDR2 YFSETQ, per germline. The CDR3: CASSLMGADTGELFF. CDR3 nucleotide sequence: TGCGCCAGCAGCTTGATGGGGGCCGACACCGGGGAGCTGTTTTTT. Full variable domain (remainder filled in from reference TRBV5-1 and TRBJ2-2): KAGVTQTPRYLIKTRGQQVTLSCSPISGHRSVSWYQQTPGQGLQFLFEYFSETQRNKGNFPGRFSGRQFSNSRSEMNVSTLELGDSALYLCASSLMGADTGELFFGEGSRLTVL.

The rearrangement uses TRBV5-1 and TRBJ2-3; 11 bases align to TRBD2. Germline CDR1 is SGHRS and CDR2 is YFSETQ. The CDR3 totals 16 residues. The V segment lost 4 bases and the J segment 6 bases; nucleotides outside the gene matches: 10. Written as DNA, the CDR3 is TGCGCCAGCAGCGAGCATAGCGGGGGGGCTAAGGATACGCAGTATTTT. Amino acids: CASSEHSGGAKDTQYF.

Regarding this clone: Additional DNA sequences in this sample encode the identical CDR3. The rearrangement joins TRBV6-4 to TRBJ1-5; D perhaps matches TRBD1 (6 bases). This CDR3 contains 13 residues. Germline CDR1 reads MRHNA; CDR2 reads SNTAGT. V was cut by 3 bases and J by 7 bases, with 10 bases left in between. The CDR3: CASSEQGGQPQHF. The CDR3 region has the DNA TGTGCCAGCAGTGAACAGGGAGGACAGCCCCAGCATTTT.

J is TRBJ1-2 and V is TRBV6-4; D uncertain. V lost 2 bases, J lost 0 bases, and 10 bases lay in between. Germline V gives CDR1 MRHNA, CDR2 SNTAGT. This CDR3 spans 15 amino acids. CDR3 sequence reads: CASSDGVAANYGYTF. CDR3 DNA: TGTGCCAGCAGTGACGGGGTTGCGGCTAACTATGGCTACACCTTC.

This sequence joins TRBV7-9 and TRBJ2-2, with unresolved D. Trimming cost V 4 bases and J 4 bases, with 4 bases left between them. Per the germline V gene, CDR1 is SEHNR and CDR2 is FQNEAQ (reference sequence). The CDR3 runs 12 residues. The CDR3 sequence: CASSSATGELFF. In DNA form, the CDR3 reads TGTGCCAGCAGCTCCGCCACCGGGGAGCTGTTTTTT.

Note on this clone: One end of the junction does not line up with germline, which may come from a read error. V and J are TRBV7-2 and TRBJ2-3; 8 bases agree with TRBD2. This CDR3 is built from 13 residues. Germline-derived CDR1 and CDR2 are SGHTA and FQGNSA. CDR3: CASSPTPGLVWGF. The DNA for the CDR3 is TGTGCCAGCAGCCCGACCCCGGGACTAGTGTGGGGGTTT.